The 17 T cell receptor beta chains below all came from one sample that was sequenced in a study of blood T cell repertoires in COVID-19. Sequenced by immunoSEQ multiplex PCR; TCRdb stores in-frame clones only, minus some. The repertoire consists of 200,000 to 300,000 clones, with more than 75% occurring once and the leading ten covering roughly 3%. The sequencing sample was made of PBMCs or T cells enriched from blood (not recorded which). These receptors came from a woman in her late teens or twenties who had recovered from COVID-19.

CDR3 loop: CSVEDPGTGPDTIYF. The CDR3 DNA sequence: TGCAGCGTTGAAGATCCCGGGACAGGCCCGGACACCATATATTTT. V and J are TRBV29-1 and TRBJ1-3; 8 bases match TRBD1. Trimming removed 0 bases from V and 8 bases from J; junction bases left unmatched: 9. Looked up from germline, CDR1 is SQVTM and CDR2 is ANQGSEA. The CDR3 runs to 15 residues.

This clone was counted once. V is TRBV6-5 and J is TRBJ2-1, with 10 bases matching TRBD2. The CDR3 spans 14 residues. Germline trimming cut 7 bases from V and 5 bases from J; bases unmatched to any gene: 5. Germline V gene data show CDR1 as MNHEY and CDR2 as SVGAGI. The CDR3: CASTGTSAHNEQFF. For the CDR3, the DNA is TGTGCCAGCACCGGGACTAGCGCCCACAATGAGCAGTTCTTC.

The J gene is TRBJ2-7, the V gene TRBV12-3 or TRBV12-4; perhaps TRBD2 as D (5 bases). The V end lost 6 bases, the J end lost 3 bases, and 12 bases lay between the germline ends. This CDR3 is 13 amino acids long. CDR3 in DNA: TGTGCCAGCAGCCCTGACGGGAACTACGAGCAGTACTTC. This translates into CASSPDGNYEQYF.

The J gene is TRBJ2-5, the V gene TRBV5-1; D might be TRBD2 (6 bases). Germline assignment: CDR1 SGHRS and CDR2 YFSETQ. This CDR3 contains 15 residues. The V end was cut by 5 bases, the J end by 1 base, with 15 bases between. The CDR3 nucleotides read TGCGCCAGCAGTGCTGGGACTCCAGCCCAAGAGACCCAGTACTTC. This encodes CASSAGTPAQETQYF.

The genes are TRBV21-1 and TRBJ2-7; the D call in the table, TRBD2, was not verified against the DNA. TRBV21-1 represents a pseudogene. This CDR3 has 14 residues. The CDR3 coding sequence is TGTGCCAGCAGCATCGGGAGGGCCTACTACGAGCAGTACTTC. As protein: CASSIGRAYYEQYF.

The sample holds one count of this clone. The chain is built from TRBV6-1 and TRBJ1-2; TRBD1 matches 9 bases. The CDR3 consists of 14 residues. V lost 2 bases, J lost 5 bases, and 3 bases stayed unmatched. The V gene's germline CDR1 is MNHNS and CDR2 SASEGT. CDR3 protein: CASSERGQGYGYTF. The CDR3 coding sequence is TGTGCCAGCAGTGAAAGGGGACAGGGATATGGCTACACCTTC.

This clone was seen a handful of times. The CDR3 DNA sequence: TGTGCCAGCAGCCCGGTCCCGGTGAGGGGCTACACCTTC. Its translation is CASSPVPVRGYTF. The V call is TRBV12-3 or TRBV12-4, the J call TRBJ1-2; D ambiguous. This CDR3 comprises 13 residues. V gave up 6 bases and J gave up 8 bases, with 16 bases separating them.

In its sample, this clone was seen once. The V call is TRBV13, the J call TRBJ1-2; D perhaps matches TRBD1 (5 bases). Trimming left V 5 bases short and J 4 bases short, with 14 bases between. The CDR3 runs 14 residues. The germline V gene has CDR1 PRHDT and CDR2 FYEKMQ (reference sequence). CDR3 in amino acids: CASSGGDRTYGYTF. The CDR3 region has the DNA TGTGCCAGCAGCGGGGGGGACCGAACCTATGGCTACACCTTC.

The V call is TRBV19, the J call TRBJ1-6, with 10 bases identical to TRBD1. The CDR3 has 14 amino acids. J gave up 10 bases and V 4 bases, and 4 bases lay outside the gene matches. Germline loops: CDR1 LNHDA, CDR2 SQIVND (reference sequence). The CDR3 DNA follows: TGTGCCAGTAGTACGACAGGGGGCAGATCACCCCTCCACTTT. It codes for CASSTTGGRSPLHF.

This rearrangement joins TRBV19 to TRBJ2-1; the match to TRBD1 covers 10 bases. Trimming took 5 bases from V and 7 from J; bases not matched to a gene: 8. Germline values: CDR1 LNHDA, CDR2 SQIVND (reference sequence). The CDR3 length is 15 residues. As DNA, the CDR3 is TGTGCCAGTAGTGGACAGGGGGGGAGGTTTAATGAGCAGTTCTTC. It is translated as CASSGQGGRFNEQFF.

This clone was found once. The chain links TRBV7-2 to TRBJ2-2, with D tentatively TRBD2 (5 bases). The V gene's germline CDR1 is SGHTA and CDR2 FQGNSA. The CDR3 consists of 14 residues. Trimming removed 7 bases at V and 6 bases at J, with 15 bases between. Here the CDR3 DNA reads TGTGCCAGCACCCTATCCTTAGCGTCCGGGGAGCTGTTTTTT. As protein: CASTLSLASGELFF.

In its sample, this clone was seen once. The V gene is TRBV28, the J gene TRBJ1-1; the D is unclear. Per the germline V gene, CDR1 is MDHEN and CDR2 is SYDVKM. The CDR3 extends over 14 amino acids. Trimming removed 0 bases from V and 1 base from J, with 6 bases in between. For the CDR3, the DNA is TGTGCCAGCAGTTTATGGCACAGGAACACTGAAGCTTTCTTT. This gives the protein CASSLWHRNTEAFF.

This clone was recorded only once. The chain has TRBV19 and TRBJ1-2; tentative D call: TRBD1 (5 bases). V lost 6 bases and J lost 7, with 27 bases in between. This CDR3 has 17 residues. Germline V lookup: CDR1 LNHDA, CDR2 SQIVND (reference sequence). CDR3 nucleotide sequence: TGTGCCAGTAGACCTATATACATTCCGGGGGAGCCGCGTGGCTACACCTTC. Its protein product is CASRPIYIPGEPRGYTF.

As DNA, the CDR3 is TGTGCCAGCCAACAGGGAAGGAACTATGGCTACACCTTC. It translates to CASQQGRNYGYTF. The chain uses TRBV6-5 and TRBJ1-2, with a tentative D call TRBD1 (6 bases). The ends were cut back, 8 bases at V and 2 bases at J, with 12 bases in the middle. In germline, CDR1 is MNHEY, CDR2 SVGAGI. The CDR3 runs 13 residues.

V is TRBV6-2 or TRBV6-3 and J is TRBJ2-1; TRBD2 aligns across 11 bases. The CDR3 has 17 residues. Germline V lookup: CDR1 MNHEY, CDR2 SVGEGT. The ends lost 0 bases at V and 4 bases at J; junction bases unmatched: 5. The CDR3, as DNA: TGTGCCAGCAGTTACTCCCGACTAGCGGGGATTTACAATGAGCAGTTCTTC. This encodes CASSYSRLAGIYNEQFF.

This sequence joins TRBV28 and TRBJ2-5; 8 positions match TRBD1. V shed 2 bases, J shed 5 bases, and the junction held 4 bases outside the gene matches. CDR1 and CDR2 (germline): MDHEN, SYDVKM. There are 14 residues in the CDR3. CDR3 nucleotides: TGTGCCAGCAGTTTACAGGGGGCGTGGGAGACCCAGTACTTC. It specifies CASSLQGAWETQYF.

The chain is built from TRBV5-1 and TRBJ1-2; TRBD1 aligns across 7 bases. V was clipped by 4 bases and J by 10 bases; unmatched bases: 13. Germline loops: CDR1 SGHRS, CDR2 YFSETQ. The CDR3 is 14 residues long. This CDR3 reads CASSRSGTASDYTF. CDR3 sequence (DNA): TGCGCCAGCAGCCGTTCCGGGACAGCCTCAGACTACACCTTC.